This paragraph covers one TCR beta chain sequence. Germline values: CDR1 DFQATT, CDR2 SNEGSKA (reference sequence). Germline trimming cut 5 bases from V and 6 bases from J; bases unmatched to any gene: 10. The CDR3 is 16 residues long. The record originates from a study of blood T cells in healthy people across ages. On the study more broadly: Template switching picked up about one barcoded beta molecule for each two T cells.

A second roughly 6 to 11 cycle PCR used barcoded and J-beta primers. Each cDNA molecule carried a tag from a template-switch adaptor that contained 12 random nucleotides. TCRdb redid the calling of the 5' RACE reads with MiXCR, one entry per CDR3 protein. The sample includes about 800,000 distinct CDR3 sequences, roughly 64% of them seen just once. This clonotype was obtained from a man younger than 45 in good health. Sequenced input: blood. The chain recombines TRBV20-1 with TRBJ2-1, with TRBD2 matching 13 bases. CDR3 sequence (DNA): TGCAGTGCTCGTCGACTAGCGGGGGGCCCCCCCAATGAGCAGTTCTTC. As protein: CSARRLAGGPPNEQFF.